Shown below are 10 T cell receptor beta chains from a single sample sequenced in a study of identifying expanded T cells in peripheral blood. Method: immunoSEQ multiplex PCR; TCRdb's copy keeps in-frame clones and lacks some. The top ten hold about 18% of the sample, which has about 78,000 clones, 80% to 90% seen once. Sequenced sample: blood. These receptors were obtained from a person between 18 and 70 years old in good health.

V gene TRBV11-2 combines with J gene TRBJ2-2; TRBD2 agrees at 10 bases. Germline V lookup: CDR1 SGHAT, CDR2 FQNNGV. Unmatched junction bases numbered 9, after V lost 6 bases and J lost 5 bases. CDR3 length equals 16 residues. CDR3 coding DNA: TGTGCCAGCAGTAAAGAGGCTAGCGGGAGAACCGGGGAGCTGTTTTTT. The encoded protein is CASSKEASGRTGELFF.

This clone was seen only a few times. The V and J genes are TRBV30 and TRBJ2-5; maybe TRBD1 (6 bases). Trimming took off 1 base at V and 5 bases at J, with 11 bases between the two ends. CDR3 size: 13 residues. The germline V gene encodes CDR1 GTSNPN and CDR2 SVGIG (reference sequence). The CDR3: CAWSGGGTETQYF. DNA for the CDR3: TGTGCCTGGAGTGGAGGGGGAACGGAGACCCAGTACTTC.

The chain couples TRBV11-1 to TRBJ2-5; no firm D call. V was clipped by 8 bases and J by 2 bases, with 15 bases between them. Germline lookup yields CDR1 SGHAT and CDR2 FQDESV (reference sequence). This CDR3 contains 14 residues. The CDR3 DNA follows: TGTGCCAGCGGAGATCTTCTCGGGCAAGAGACCCAGTACTTC. Its translation is CASGDLLGQETQYF.

The V call is TRBV28, the J call TRBJ2-7; 7 bases match TRBD2. The trim removed 5 bases at V and 2 bases at J, leaving 15 bases unmatched. Per germline, CDR1 MDHEN and CDR2 SYDVKM. The length of the CDR3 is 17 residues. The CDR3 loop reads CASSPPAGVRAPYEQYF. The CDR3, as DNA: TGTGCCAGCAGTCCCCCGGCGGGGGTAAGGGCCCCCTACGAGCAGTACTTC.

This chain connects TRBV19 to TRBJ2-4; 10 bases align to TRBD2. The CDR3 sequence is 16 residues long. In germline, CDR1 is LNHDA, CDR2 SQIVND (reference sequence). V shed 5 bases, J shed 0 bases, and the junction held 4 bases outside the gene matches. The CDR3 loop reads CASSPLAGEAKNIQYF. The CDR3 nucleotides read TGTGCCAGTAGTCCCCTAGCGGGAGAAGCCAAAAACATTCAGTACTTC.

This clone was observed once. The rearrangement links TRBV6-5 to TRBJ2-7, with 8 nucleotides matching TRBD1. This CDR3 has 16 amino acids. With V trimmed by 4 bases and J by 3 bases, 11 bases remained unmatched. Germline V gene data show CDR1 as MNHEY and CDR2 as SVGAGI. CDR3 protein: CASSSKSGTGYYEQYF. As DNA, the CDR3 is TGTGCCAGCAGTTCCAAATCCGGGACAGGTTACTACGAGCAGTACTTC.

The CDR3 DNA is TGTGCCAGCTCACCGCCAGACTACAATGAGCAGTTCTTC. Translation gives CASSPPDYNEQFF. The rearrangement uses TRBV18 and TRBJ2-1, with D unresolved. The CDR3 spans 13 residues. The germline V and J ends were trimmed by 3 bases and 3 bases, with 6 bases remaining between them. CDR1 KGHSH and CDR2 LQKENI come from the germline V gene. Using reference TRBV18 and TRBJ2-1 for the parts outside the CDR3, the full variable domain is NAGVMQNPRHLVRRRGQEARLRCSPMKGHSHVYWYRQLPEEGLKFMVYLQKENIIDESGMPKERFSAEFPKEGPSILRIQQVVRGDSAAYFCASSPPDYNEQFFGPGTRLTVL.

This chain uses TRBV7-2 with TRBJ2-1, with 9 bases that match TRBD1. Germline lookup yields CDR1 SGHTA and CDR2 FQGNSA. CDR3 length equals 15 residues. V shed 5 bases, J shed 8 bases, and the junction held 10 bases outside the gene matches. CDR3 in amino acids: CASSDRDRARDEQFF. The CDR3, as DNA: TGTGCCAGCAGCGACCGGGACAGGGCCCGGGATGAGCAGTTCTTC.

This chain uses TRBV20-1 with TRBJ1-2; D gene uncertain. The CDR3 runs 11 residues. V lost 5 bases and J lost 8, with 12 bases in between. Germline CDR1 and CDR2: DFQATT and SNEGSKA (reference sequence). In DNA, the CDR3 is TGCAGTGCTCCTCGATCGGGGGGCTACACCTTC. Amino acid sequence: CSAPRSGGYTF.

This clone occurred once. The V and J genes are TRBV30 and TRBJ1-3, with unresolved D. Germline V CDR1 and CDR2: GTSNPN, SVGIG (reference sequence). The V end was cut by 3 bases, the J end by 0 bases, with 9 bases between. The CDR3 totals 14 residues. CDR3: CAWRGTRSGNTIYF. CDR3 in DNA: TGTGCCTGGAGGGGAACCCGCTCTGGAAACACCATATATTTT. Together with reference TRBV30 and TRBJ1-3, the CDR3 gives the full variable domain: SQTIHQWPATLVQPVGSPLSLECTVEGTSNPNLYWYRQAAGRGLQLLFYSVGIGQISSEVPQNLSASRPQDRQFILSSKKLLLSDSGFYLCAWRGTRSGNTIYFGEGSWLTVV.